A single sample is the source of the 18 T cell receptor beta chains below, sequenced in a study of T cell changes during pregnancy in multiple sclerosis. Clones were read by immunoSEQ multiplex PCR, and TCRdb kept only the in-frame ones, dropping some. There are 20,000 to 30,000 clones in the sample; 89% occur only once, and around a sixth lies in the top ten. Here the sequenced sample was CD8+ T cells from peripheral blood mononuclear cells, taken in the second trimester of pregnancy. All receptors come from a female donor with multiple sclerosis, enrolled in a pregnancy study.

The CDR3 sequence is CASSLASDRVDYGYTF. The CDR3 DNA sequence: TGTGCCAGCAGTTTGGCATCGGACAGGGTGGACTATGGCTACACCTTC. The V call is TRBV28, the J call TRBJ1-2; TRBD1 matches at 8 bases. This CDR3 comprises 16 residues. Germline CDR1 is MDHEN and CDR2 is SYDVKM. With V trimmed by 3 bases and J by 3 bases, 9 bases remained unmatched.

This clone has more than one count but fewer than ten. The genes are TRBV30 and TRBJ1-4, with D uncertain. Trimming pared 1 base from V and 8 bases from J, leaving 11 bases between. Germline-derived CDR1 and CDR2 are GTSNPN and SVGIG (reference sequence). This CDR3 comprises 13 residues. In DNA form, the CDR3 reads TGTGCCTGGAGTGGGGAGGGAAGAGAAAAACTGTTTTTT. Its protein is CAWSGEGREKLFF.

The chain joins TRBV27 to TRBJ1-5; D ambiguous. This CDR3 has 14 residues. Trimming took 2 bases from V and 7 from J, leaving 12 bases between them. Germline CDR1 reads MNHEY; CDR2 reads SMNVEV (reference sequence). Here the CDR3 DNA reads TGTGCCAGCAGTTTAGGACTCGTACGACAGCCCCAGCATTTT. Protein product: CASSLGLVRQPQHF.

This clone occurred once. The CDR3 nucleotides read TGTGCCAGCAGTTTAGGGGCGGGATGGACAGATACGCAGTATTTT. Its protein product is CASSLGAGWTDTQYF. The J gene is TRBJ2-3, the V gene TRBV28; perhaps TRBD2 as D (6 bases). V gave up 2 bases and J gave up 3 bases, with 12 bases separating them. The CDR3 spans 15 residues. Per germline, CDR1 MDHEN and CDR2 SYDVKM.

Here the CDR3 reads CASSRTGVAYEQYF. Here the CDR3 DNA reads TGCGCCAGCAGCCGGACAGGGGTTGCCTACGAGCAGTACTTC. The rearrangement links TRBV5-1 to TRBJ2-7, with 9 bases matching TRBD1. Trimming cost V 4 bases and J 2 bases; bases outside gene matches: 4. Germline CDR1 and CDR2: SGHRS and YFSETQ. The CDR3 runs 14 residues.

V usage is TRBV11-1 and J usage is TRBJ2-3; 8 bases match TRBD1. V lost 1 base and J lost 4; bases outside the gene matches: 4. This CDR3 region has 15 residues. Germline V CDR1 and CDR2: SGHAT, FQDESV (reference sequence). CDR3 sequence reads: CASSLGPTGADTQYF. The CDR3 DNA reads as TGTGCCAGCAGCTTAGGACCGACAGGGGCAGATACGCAGTATTTT.

This chain joins TRBV21-1 and TRBJ1-5. TRBV21-1 is annotated as a pseudogene. This CDR3 has 15 amino acids. As DNA, the CDR3 is TGTGCCAGCAGCAAAGGTGGGCGGGCAAATCAGCCCCAGCATTTT. As protein: CASSKGGRANQPQHF.

V and J are TRBV5-4 and TRBJ2-1; 12 nucleotides line up with TRBD2. J lost 15 bases, V lost 2 bases, and 12 bases had no gene match. The CDR3 is 15 residues long. Germline-derived CDR1 and CDR2 are SGHNT and YYREEE (reference sequence). The CDR3 region has the DNA TGTGCCAGCAGCTTCCTAGCGGGAGGGCCGCTTGAACCGTTCTTC. This encodes CASSFLAGGPLEPFF.

The chain carries TRBV28 and TRBJ2-1; 12 bases are shared with TRBD2. Germline V CDR1 and CDR2: MDHEN, SYDVKM. The junction had 15 bases not matched to a gene; V was cut back by 3 bases and J by 3 bases. This CDR3 is 20 amino acids long. The CDR3 coding sequence is TGTGCCAGCAGTTTGTCTCTAGCGGGAGGGCTGTCTAAAGGCTACAATGAGCAGTTCTTC. It codes for CASSLSLAGGLSKGYNEQFF.

This clone was found a few times. The chain links TRBV7-2 to TRBJ2-3; TRBD2 matches at 8 bases. CDR1 and CDR2 from the germline V gene are SGHTA and FQGNSA. CDR3 length: 15 residues. Germline trimming cut 3 bases from V and 0 bases from J; bases unmatched to any gene: 2. CDR3 sequence reads: CASSFTSGSTDTQYF. The CDR3 bases are TGTGCCAGCAGCTTTACTAGCGGTAGCACAGATACGCAGTATTTT.

The genes are TRBV7-9 and TRBJ2-2; the D gene is possibly TRBD2 (5 bases). V lost 6 bases to trimming and J lost 1 base, with 15 bases between them. Per germline, CDR1 SEHNR and CDR2 FQNEAQ (reference sequence). The CDR3 is 16 residues long. This chain's CDR3 is CASRYREKGNTGELFF. DNA of the CDR3: TGTGCCAGCAGATACCGGGAAAAGGGGAACACCGGGGAGCTGTTTTTT. The full variable domain, completed using reference TRBV7-9 and TRBJ2-2, is DTGVSQNPRHKITKRGQNVTFRCDPISEHNRLYWYRQTLGQGPEFLTYFQNEAQLEKSRLLSDRFSAERPKGSFSTLEIQRTEQGDSAMYLCASRYREKGNTGELFFGEGSRLTVL.

This chain joins TRBV6-5 and TRBJ2-7, with 10 bases aligning to TRBD1. This CDR3 has 16 amino acids. V was pared by 4 bases and J by 4 bases, with 10 bases of the junction left unmatched. CDR1 is MNHEY and CDR2 is SVGAGI in the germline V gene. CDR3 nucleotides: TGTGCCAGCAGTTCCGACCCGGGACAGGGGTATTACGAGCAGTACTTC. Translation gives CASSSDPGQGYYEQYF.

The chain uses TRBV2 and TRBJ2-3, with unresolved D. Germline CDR1 and CDR2: SNHLY and FYNNEI. This CDR3 spans 11 amino acids. Trimming took off 8 bases at V and 3 bases at J, with 6 bases between the two ends. CDR3 loop: CASPLTDTQYF. In DNA, the CDR3 is TGTGCCAGCCCCCTAACAGATACGCAGTATTTT.

V gene TRBV6-5 combines with J gene TRBJ2-1; 7 bases agree with TRBD2. The CDR3 is made up of 13 amino acids. V was pared by 7 bases and J by 2 bases, with 2 bases of the junction left unmatched. The germline V gene encodes CDR1 MNHEY and CDR2 SVGAGI. CDR3 loop: CASKRGAYNEQFF. The CDR3 DNA sequence: TGTGCCAGCAAACGGGGGGCCTACAATGAGCAGTTCTTC.

The chain combines TRBV28 with TRBJ2-3, with 8 bases aligning to TRBD1. The trim removed 6 bases at V and 4 bases at J, leaving 6 bases unmatched. In germline, CDR1 is MDHEN, CDR2 SYDVKM. The CDR3 runs 14 residues. In DNA, the CDR3 is TGTGCCAGCAGACCACAGGGGGTCGCAGATACGCAGTATTTT. It specifies CASRPQGVADTQYF.

V gene TRBV28 combines with J gene TRBJ2-1, with a possible D match to TRBD2 (5 bases). V was shortened by 6 bases and J by 3 bases, with 15 bases between the two germline ends. This CDR3 contains 15 residues. Germline V gene sequence: CDR1 MDHEN, CDR2 SYDVKM. The CDR3 DNA reads TGTGCCAGCAGCTTTATAGGGAGCGGCTACAATGAGCAGTTCTTC. It specifies CASSFIGSGYNEQFF.

This clone appeared once. This chain links TRBV7-3 with TRBJ2-1; D perhaps matches TRBD2 (6 bases). CDR3 length equals 16 residues. Germline loops: CDR1 SGHTA, CDR2 FQGTGA. The V gene lost 5 bases and the J gene lost 4 bases, with 18 bases spanning the gap. This CDR3 is CASSPLGGTNYNEQFF. The CDR3 DNA sequence: TGTGCCAGCAGCCCCCTCGGAGGGACCAATTACAATGAGCAGTTCTTC.

Here the CDR3 DNA reads TGTGCCAGCAGCTTAGTGGTAGCGGGAGAGCAGTTCTTC. It specifies CASSLVVAGEQFF. V gene TRBV7-8 combines with J gene TRBJ2-1; 8 bases line up with TRBD2. In germline, CDR1 is SGHVS, CDR2 FQNEAQ. The CDR3 totals 13 residues. V lost 1 base and J lost 10; bases outside the gene matches: 3. Using reference TRBV7-8 and TRBJ2-1 for the parts outside the CDR3, the full variable domain is GAGVSQSPRYKVAKRGQDVALRCDPISGHVSLFWYQQALGQGPEFLTYFQNEAQLDKSGLPSDRFFAERPEGSVSTLKIQRTQQEDSAVYLCASSLVVAGEQFFGPGTRLTVL.